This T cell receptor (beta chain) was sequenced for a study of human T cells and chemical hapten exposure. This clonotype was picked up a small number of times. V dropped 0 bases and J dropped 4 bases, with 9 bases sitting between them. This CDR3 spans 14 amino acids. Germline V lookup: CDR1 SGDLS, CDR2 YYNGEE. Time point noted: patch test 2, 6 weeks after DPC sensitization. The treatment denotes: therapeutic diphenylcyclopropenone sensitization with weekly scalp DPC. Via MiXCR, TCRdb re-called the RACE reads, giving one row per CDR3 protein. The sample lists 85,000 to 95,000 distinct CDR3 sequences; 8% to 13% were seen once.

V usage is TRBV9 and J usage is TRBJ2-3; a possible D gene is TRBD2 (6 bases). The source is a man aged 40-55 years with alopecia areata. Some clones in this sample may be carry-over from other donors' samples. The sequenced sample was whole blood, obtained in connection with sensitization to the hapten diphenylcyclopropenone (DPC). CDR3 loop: CASSVGGVADTQYF. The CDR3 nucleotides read TGTGCCAGCAGCGTAGGCGGGGTTGCAGATACGCAGTATTTT.